This is a list of T cell receptor beta chains from one sample in a study of cytomegalovirus exposure and HLA in healthy donors. The method was immunoSEQ multiplex PCR; TCRdb's version includes in-frame clones alone and lacks a portion of them. Here the sample spans some 120,000 clones, around 67% being singletons. Source material: PBMCs. These receptors all come from a man in his 60s in good health and CMV-seropositive. The CDR3 runs from the conserved cysteine through the conserved F or W. A D gene is named only where the DNA matches it firmly. A row's size may be missing; if present it is once, few, many or a size class.

j_gene,d_gene,abundance,v_gene,CDR3nt,CDR3aa
TRBJ2-7,TRBD1,.,TRBV19,TGTGCCAGTAGTCCCGGACAGGACTACGAGCAGTACTTC,CASSPGQDYEQYF
TRBJ1-2,.,.,TRBV6-4,TGTGCCAGCAGTGACTCGACTGGAGGTCGGGGCTACACCTTC,CASSDSTGGRGYTF
TRBJ2-3,.,few,TRBV5-1,TGCGCCAGCAGCTTCATTACTAGCACAGATACGCAGTATTTT,CASSFITSTDTQYF
TRBJ2-7,.,.,TRBV2,TGTGCCAGTCAGGGAATTTCGAGGGAGCAGTACTTC,CASQGISREQYF
TRBJ2-2,TRBD2,.,TRBV7-3,TGTGCCAGCTCAGGCGGGGGAAACGGGGAGCTGTTTTTT,CASSGGGNGELFF
TRBJ2-7,.,.,TRBV27,TGTGCCAGCAGTTGGGGGTACAGGGTGAGCGAGCAGTACTTC,CASSWGYRVSEQYF
TRBJ2-3,.,.,TRBV7-3,TGTGCCAGCAGCCTAATACTTACAGATACGCAGTATTTT,CASSLILTDTQYF
TRBJ2-3,.,.,TRBV18,TGTGCCAGCTCACCCGATAGAGATACGCAGTATTTT,CASSPDRDTQYF
TRBJ2-1,TRBD1,.,TRBV6-1,TGTGCCAGCAGTGAACCGGGACAGACCTATTACAATGAGCAGTTCTTC,CASSEPGQTYYNEQFF
TRBJ1-2,TRBD1,.,TRBV25-1,TGTGCCAGCAGTGAACCGGGGGACAGAAACTATGGCTACACCTTC,CASSEPGDRNYGYTF
TRBJ2-2,TRBD2,.,TRBV9,TGTGCCAGCAGCGTAGGGCTAGCGGGGGCGACCGGGGAGCTGTTTTTT,CASSVGLAGATGELFF
TRBJ2-3,TRBD2,.,TRBV30,TGTGCCTGGAGTGTTCGTCTAGGTCTAGCGGGGGTCGGCACAGATACGCAGTATTTT,CAWSVRLGLAGVGTDTQYF
TRBJ1-4,TRBD1,.,TRBV28,TGTGCCAGCAGTGGGGACAGTGCAACTAATGAAAAACTGTTTTTT,CASSGDSATNEKLFF
TRBJ2-3,TRBD1,.,TRBV19,TGTGCCAGTAGTATACAGCAGGGGGCGGGAGATACGCAGTATTTT,CASSIQQGAGDTQYF
TRBJ2-7,.,once,TRBV6-1,TGTGCCAGCAGTGAGGCGGGGTCCTACGAGCAGTACTTC,CASSEAGSYEQYF
TRBJ2-3,TRBD2,.,TRBV28,TGTGCCAGCAGTTTAGGGTCTAGCGGGGTGAGCACAGATACGCAGTATTTT,CASSLGSSGVSTDTQYF
TRBJ2-1,.,.,TRBV19,TGTGCCAGTAGTAAAGGGGGGGGCCATGAGCAGTTCTTC,CASSKGGGHEQFF
TRBJ1-1,.,.,TRBV18,TGTGCCAGCTCACTAGGGGAGGTTGGCACTGAAGCTTTCTTT,CASSLGEVGTEAFF
TRBJ1-2,TRBD1,.,TRBV5-5,TGTGCCAGCAGCTTTTATACAGGACAGGAGGGCTACACCTTC,CASSFYTGQEGYTF
TRBJ2-1,.,.,TRBV9,TGTGCCAGCAGCGTGGGCGGGGCGGGATACAATGAGCAGTTCTTC,CASSVGGAGYNEQFF
TRBJ2-4,TRBD2,few,TRBV6-1,TGTGCCAGCAGCCGGGGAGGGGCTGACAAAAACATTCAGTACTTC,CASSRGGADKNIQYF
TRBJ2-7,.,once,TRBV6-5,TGTGCCAGCAGTTACACCGGGTACTCCTACGAGCAGTACTTC,CASSYTGYSYEQYF
TRBJ2-7,.,.,TRBV28,TGTGCCAGCAGTGCCTCACTTGGACTCACCTACGAGCAGTACTTC,CASSASLGLTYEQYF
TRBJ2-7,TRBD2,once,TRBV11-2,TGTGCCAGCAGCGGGCGGGGGGGTAGCTGGTACGGCGAGCAGTACTTC,CASSGRGGSWYGEQYF
TRBJ1-1,TRBD1,.,TRBV5-1,TGCGCCAGCAGCTTTGGACAGGGGAACACTGAAGCTTTCTTT,CASSFGQGNTEAFF
TRBJ1-5,.,.,TRBV7-2,TGTGCCAGCAGCCCAGGGTCCAATCAGCCCCAGCATTTT,CASSPGSNQPQHF
TRBJ1-1,.,.,TRBV10-1,TGCGCCAGCAGTGAGTTCAGGGAGGGGACTGAAGCTTTCTTT,CASSEFREGTEAFF
TRBJ1-2,.,.,TRBV10-3,TGTGCCATCAGGGCGGGTGAGAACTATGGCTACACCTTC,CAIRAGENYGYTF
TRBJ1-2,.,.,TRBV29-1,TGCAGCGTCGGGCGGGGGGGAGGCTACACCTTC,CSVGRGGGYTF
TRBJ2-5,.,.,TRBV2,TGTGCCAGCAGGGAGACTAGTGGGGGGGAGACCCAGTACTTC,CASRETSGGETQYF
TRBJ2-5,.,.,TRBV10-3,TGTGCCATCAGTTTCGGGGGGCAGTACCAAGAGACCCAGTACTTC,CAISFGGQYQETQYF
TRBJ1-5,TRBD1,.,TRBV28,TGTGCCAGCAGTTCCCAAACAGGGGGCGTTCAGCCCCAGCATTTT,CASSSQTGGVQPQHF
TRBJ2-3,.,few,TRBV7-3,TGTGCCAGCAGCTCCAAGAAGGGGGGGAGCACAGATACGCAGTATTTT,CASSSKKGGSTDTQYF
TRBJ1-4,TRBD1,.,TRBV5-1,TGCGCCAGCAGCGCGACAGGGGGTTCGAATGAAAAACTGTTTTTT,CASSATGGSNEKLFF
TRBJ1-2,.,.,TRBV6-5,TGTGCCAGCAGTCTCACGGGGGATATGCTGGGGGGCTACACCTTC,CASSLTGDMLGGYTF
TRBJ2-1,TRBD1,few,TRBV10-1,TGCGCCAGCAGTGAGTCCTATACAGGGGATGAGCAGTTCTTC,CASSESYTGDEQFF
TRBJ2-5,TRBD1,.,TRBV5-8,TGTGCCAGCAGCCGTAGACAGGGGGTTCAAGAGACCCAGTACTTC,CASSRRQGVQETQYF
TRBJ1-1,.,.,TRBV10-3,TGTGCCATCAGGGTCAGGGAGAACACTGAAGCTTTCTTT,CAIRVRENTEAFF
TRBJ2-5,TRBD2,.,TRBV6-1,TGTGCCAGCAGTGAAGGGGTACTAGCGGCGCACGGAGAGACCCAGTACTTC,CASSEGVLAAHGETQYF
TRBJ2-7,TRBD2,.,TRBV6-6,TGTGCCAGCAGACCCAATGGGGGGGCCTACGAGCAGTACTTC,CASRPNGGAYEQYF
TRBJ2-5,.,.,TRBV20-1,TGCAGTGGTCAAGGGGCGGAGACCCAGTACTTC,CSGQGAETQYF
TRBJ1-1,.,once,TRBV5-6,TGTGCCTCGGAGGAGGGTCGGCACACTGAAGCTTTCTTT,CASEEGRHTEAFF